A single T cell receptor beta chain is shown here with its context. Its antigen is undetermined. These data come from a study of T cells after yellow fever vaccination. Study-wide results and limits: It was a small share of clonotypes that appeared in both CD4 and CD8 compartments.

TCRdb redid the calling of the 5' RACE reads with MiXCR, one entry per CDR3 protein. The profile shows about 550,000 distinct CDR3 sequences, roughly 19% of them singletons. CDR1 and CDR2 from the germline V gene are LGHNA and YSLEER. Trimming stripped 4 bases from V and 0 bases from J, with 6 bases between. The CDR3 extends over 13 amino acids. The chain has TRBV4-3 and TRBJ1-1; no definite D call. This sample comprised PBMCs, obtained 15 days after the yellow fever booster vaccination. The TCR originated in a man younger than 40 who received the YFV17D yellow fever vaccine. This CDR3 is CASSRLVNTEAFF. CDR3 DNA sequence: TGCGCCAGCAGCCGTCTGGTGAACACTGAAGCTTTCTTT.